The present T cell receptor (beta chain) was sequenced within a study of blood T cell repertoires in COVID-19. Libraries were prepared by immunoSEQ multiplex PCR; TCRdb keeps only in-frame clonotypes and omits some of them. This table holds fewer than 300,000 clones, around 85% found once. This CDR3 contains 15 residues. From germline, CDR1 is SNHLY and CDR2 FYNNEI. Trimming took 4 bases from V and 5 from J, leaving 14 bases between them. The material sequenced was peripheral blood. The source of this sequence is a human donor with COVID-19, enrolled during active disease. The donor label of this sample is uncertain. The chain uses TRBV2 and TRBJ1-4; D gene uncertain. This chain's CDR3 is CASSVSTGRNEKLFF. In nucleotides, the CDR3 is TGTGCCAGCAGTGTCTCGACGGGGAGAAATGAAAAACTGTTTTTT.